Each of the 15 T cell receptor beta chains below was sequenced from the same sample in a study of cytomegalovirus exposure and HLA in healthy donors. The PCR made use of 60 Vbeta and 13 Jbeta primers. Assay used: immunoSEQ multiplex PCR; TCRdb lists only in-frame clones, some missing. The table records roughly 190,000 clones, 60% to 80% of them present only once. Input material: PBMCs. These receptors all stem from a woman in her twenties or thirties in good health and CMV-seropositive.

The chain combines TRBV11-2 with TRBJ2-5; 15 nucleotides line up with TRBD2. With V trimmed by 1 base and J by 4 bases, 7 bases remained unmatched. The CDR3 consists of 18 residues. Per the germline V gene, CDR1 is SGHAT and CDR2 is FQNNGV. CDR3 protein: CASSLAGPGLAGGETQYF. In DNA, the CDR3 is TGTGCCAGCAGCTTAGCGGGCCCGGGACTAGCGGGGGGAGAGACCCAGTACTTC.

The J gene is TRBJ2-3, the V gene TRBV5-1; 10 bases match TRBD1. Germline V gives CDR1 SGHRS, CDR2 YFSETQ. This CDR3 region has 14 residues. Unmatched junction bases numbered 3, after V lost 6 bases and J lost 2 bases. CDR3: CASTDRGPTDTQYF. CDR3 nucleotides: TGCGCCAGCACCGACAGGGGGCCCACAGATACGCAGTATTTT.

The CDR3 sequence: CASSGYRVRSYEQYF. The CDR3 coding sequence is TGTGCCAGCAGCGGCTACAGGGTTCGGAGCTACGAGCAGTACTTC. The rearrangement uses TRBV5-6 and TRBJ2-7, with D possibly being TRBD1 (6 bases). V dropped 4 bases and J dropped 3 bases, with 17 bases sitting between them. Looked up from germline, CDR1 is SGHDT and CDR2 is YYEEEE. CDR3 size: 15 residues.

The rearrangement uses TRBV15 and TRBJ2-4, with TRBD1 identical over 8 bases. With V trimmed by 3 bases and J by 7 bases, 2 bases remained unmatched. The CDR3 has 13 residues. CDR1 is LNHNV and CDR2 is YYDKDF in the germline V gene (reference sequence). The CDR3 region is CATSSNRGNIQYF. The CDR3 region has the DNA TGTGCCACCAGCAGTAACAGGGGGAACATTCAGTACTTC.

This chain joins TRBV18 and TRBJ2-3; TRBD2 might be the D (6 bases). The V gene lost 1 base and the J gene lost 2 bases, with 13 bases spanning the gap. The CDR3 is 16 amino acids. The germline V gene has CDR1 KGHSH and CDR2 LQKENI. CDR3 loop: CASSPLAAGTTDTQYF. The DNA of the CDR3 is TGTGCCAGCTCACCACTCGCGGCGGGAACCACAGATACGCAGTATTTT.

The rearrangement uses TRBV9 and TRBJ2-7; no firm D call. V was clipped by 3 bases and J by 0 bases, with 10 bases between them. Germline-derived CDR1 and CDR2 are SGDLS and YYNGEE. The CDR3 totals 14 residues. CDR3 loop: CASSAQPSSYEQYF. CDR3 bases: TGTGCCAGCAGCGCACAGCCGAGCTCCTACGAGCAGTACTTC.

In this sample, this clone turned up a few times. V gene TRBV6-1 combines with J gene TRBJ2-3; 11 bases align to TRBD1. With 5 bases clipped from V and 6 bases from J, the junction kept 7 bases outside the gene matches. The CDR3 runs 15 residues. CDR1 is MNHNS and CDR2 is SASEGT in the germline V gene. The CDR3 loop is CASSSGTGGFDTQYF. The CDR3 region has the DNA TGTGCCAGCAGTTCCGGGACAGGGGGTTTCGATACGCAGTATTTT.

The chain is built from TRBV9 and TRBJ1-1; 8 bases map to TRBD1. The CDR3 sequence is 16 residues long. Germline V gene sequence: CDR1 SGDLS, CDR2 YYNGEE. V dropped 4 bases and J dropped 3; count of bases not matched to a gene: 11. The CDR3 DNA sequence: TGTGCCAGCAGCCGGCAGGGGGCAGGGGGCTACACTGAAGCTTTCTTT. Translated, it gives CASSRQGAGGYTEAFF.

This chain's CDR3 is CASSFDRGPSYEQYF. The CDR3 coding sequence is TGTGCCAGCAGCTTTGACAGGGGACCGTCCTACGAGCAGTACTTC. This chain joins TRBV7-2 and TRBJ2-7, with 8 nucleotides matching TRBD1. V shed 3 bases, J shed 1 base, and the junction held 5 bases outside the gene matches. The CDR3 runs 15 residues. Germline V lookup: CDR1 SGHTA, CDR2 FQGNSA. Combining the CDR3 with reference TRBV7-2 and TRBJ2-7 gives the whole variable domain GAGVSQSPSNKVTEKGKDVELRCDPISGHTALYWYRQSLGQGLEFLIYFQGNSAPDKSGLPSDRFSAERTGGSVSTLTIQRTQQEDSAVYLCASSFDRGPSYEQYFGPGTRLTVT.

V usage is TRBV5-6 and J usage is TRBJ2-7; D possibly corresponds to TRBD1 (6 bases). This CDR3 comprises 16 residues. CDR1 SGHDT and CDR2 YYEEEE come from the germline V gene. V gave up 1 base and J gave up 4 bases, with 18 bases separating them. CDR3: CASSLWYRDTRYEQYF. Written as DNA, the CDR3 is TGTGCCAGCAGCTTGTGGTACCGGGACACCCGATACGAGCAGTACTTC.

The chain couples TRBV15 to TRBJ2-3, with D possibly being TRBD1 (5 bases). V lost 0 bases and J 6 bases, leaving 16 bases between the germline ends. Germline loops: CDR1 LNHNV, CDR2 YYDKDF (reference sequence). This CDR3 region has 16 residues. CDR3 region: CATSRDGAAQGDTQYF. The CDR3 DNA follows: TGTGCCACCAGCAGAGATGGGGCTGCCCAAGGGGATACGCAGTATTTT.

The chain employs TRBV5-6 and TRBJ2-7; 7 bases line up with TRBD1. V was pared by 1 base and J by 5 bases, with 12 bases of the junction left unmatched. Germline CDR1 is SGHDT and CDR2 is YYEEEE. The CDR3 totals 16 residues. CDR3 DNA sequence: TGTGCCAGCAGCTTGCCCCGGCCGACAGGGCCACACGAGCAGTACTTC. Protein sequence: CASSLPRPTGPHEQYF.

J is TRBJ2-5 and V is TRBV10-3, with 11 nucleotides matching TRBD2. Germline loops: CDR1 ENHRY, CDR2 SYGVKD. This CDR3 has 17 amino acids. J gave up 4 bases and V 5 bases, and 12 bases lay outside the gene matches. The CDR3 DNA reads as TGTGCCATCAGTCAGACTAGCGGGATCCGAGGAGGAGAGACCCAGTACTTC. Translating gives CAISQTSGIRGGETQYF.

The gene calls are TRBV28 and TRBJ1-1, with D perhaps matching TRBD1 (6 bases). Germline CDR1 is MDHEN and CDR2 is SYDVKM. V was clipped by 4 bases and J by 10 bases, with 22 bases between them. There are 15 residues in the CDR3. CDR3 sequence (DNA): TGTGCCAGCAGTTACCGATCGGGGGGCAGAGGGCGAGCTTTCTTT. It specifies CASSYRSGGRGRAFF.

CDR3 in amino acids: CASSILTSGIGTQAEQFF. For the CDR3, the DNA is TGTGCCAGTAGTATACTAACTAGCGGGATAGGCACCCAGGCCGAGCAGTTCTTC. This sequence joins TRBV19 and TRBJ2-1; TRBD2 aligns across 10 bases. Germline V gene lookup returns CDR1 LNHDA and CDR2 SQIVND (reference sequence). V lost 2 bases to trimming and J lost 10 bases; unmatched junction nucleotides: 17. The CDR3 has 18 amino acids.